The source of this T cell receptor beta chain is a study of T cells after posttransplantation cyclophosphamide (dated by TCRdb to 2016 to 2017). At the level of the whole study: Using TRB sequencing, the study followed how the T cell repertoire rebuilt after myeloablative bone marrow transplantation with posttransplantation cyclophosphamide given as GVHD prophylaxis. Blood from all 35 or so PTCy patients with 1-year posttransplant specimens was subjected to TRB sequencing. Samples from roughly 35 PTCy-treated patients, along with samples from roughly 15 of their related bone marrow donors, underwent antigen receptor sequencing. In 3 patients, TRB sequencing was also performed on up to about 3 more blood samples taken 2 to 5.2 years after transplant, and in 4 patients, pretransplant blood was also TRB-sequenced. Public TRB sequences were queried against a database of over 3,600 sequences associated with responses to pathogens, tumor antigens, self-antigens and alloantigens. Because TRA and TRB clonality were tightly correlated in 9 samples, subsequent TCR analyses were focused on TRB only. Results the study describes overall, beyond this receptor: Across 45 or so patients, recipient CMV seropositivity and CMV reactivation were highly associated with TRB clonality; PTCy diversity was similar to CNI/methotrexate controls. Donor-recipient similarity was low at 1-2 months but increased during the first year, and donor CD8+ memory clones often dominated later blood repertoires. The TRB repertoires of T cells infiltrating skin or GI tract showed only limited overlap with the TRB repertoires of T cells in blood.

TRB sequencing was run on genomic DNA with either the immunoSEQ assay at survey resolution or the hsTCRB kit. The paper's data handling went like this. The immunoSEQ software handled initial read processing, and the LymphoSeq R package was used for repertoire analyses. Clonality was computed as 1 minus normalized Shannon entropy, and a Gini coefficient was also calculated for each TRB dataset. To infer phenotypes in unsorted samples, TRB sequences from sorted subsets of the recipient or donor were mapped onto the unsorted samples of the same recipient. Drawn from immuneACCESS, this table holds only the in-frame rearrangements with V and J called that TCRdb kept. Clones are partly lost; checked studies trace under half to an unresolved V gene and leave the rest unexplained. V, J and clone size reflect that table, while D and trimming were determined from the DNA. Within this sample are 9,500 to 12,000 clones, with over 80% of them counted one time only. The ten largest clones add up to approximately 3.9% of the sample.

Reading the label with the study, this specimen's treatment or condition is: high-dose cyclophosphamide on days +3 and +4 as single-agent GVHD prophylaxis. Patients in the PTCy group got busulfan and fludarabine conditioning, a marrow graft from a related or unrelated donor, and cyclophosphamide on days +3 and +4. PTCy-treated patients came from a prospective multi-institutional clinical trial. Peripheral blood and bone marrow mononuclear cells were isolated by Ficoll-Hypaque density centrifugation and cryopreserved. For this clone: Its antigen is not yet known. There are no base qualities to consult, and no much larger clone falls within one base.

Sequenced material: PBMCs, taken after allogeneic stem cell transplant with posttransplant cyclophosphamide. The receptor's source is a female patient aged 25-39 years who received an allogeneic stem cell transplant from an unrelated donor, was CMV-positive, and had no GVHD. The graft donor may be the source of some T cells after a transplant.

The CDR3 sequence is CASSPLSSVTYEQYF. The base sequence is TGTGCCAGCTCACCCCTTAGCTCCGTAACCTACGAGCAGTACTTC. The rearrangement combines TRBV18 with TRBJ2-7, with the D gene too uncertain to name. A distance of 14 bases separates the germline ends of V and J, which lose 3 bases and 2 bases respectively. The CDR3 spans 15 residues, from the cysteine through the phenylalanine. The CDR3 DNA has 45 bases and is translated from base 1. For CDR1 and CDR2, the germline V gene lists KGHSH and LQKENI.